Sequencing of this TCR beta chain was carried out in a study of early T cells in non-severe SARS-CoV-2 infection. Overall study context: The study sequenced bulk RNA from unsorted whole blood, with chains unpaired.

Study results and caveats: Sequences matched to VDJdb favored anti-spike CD8 responses, while private and CD4 specificities were missed.

A few counts support this clonotype. Its antigen is undetermined. The germline V gene has CDR1 SGHNT and CDR2 YYREEE (reference sequence). This CDR3 is built from 16 residues. Deletions cut 4 bases from V and 4 bases from J, with 19 bases between. Molecules of cDNA were individually given unique molecular identifiers that were attached to them. TCRdb analysed the 5' RACE reads with MiXCR anew, one entry per CDR3 protein. The table has tens of thousands of distinct CDR3 sequences, roughly 11% seen once. The chain carries TRBV5-4 and TRBJ2-3; tentatively, D is TRBD2 (6 bases). The sample consisted of whole blood. The receptor was isolated from an adult who was a healthcare worker with PCR-confirmed SARS-CoV-2 infection or an uninfected control (not recorded which). CDR3 protein: CASSTRLAPPADTQYF. In DNA form, the CDR3 reads TGTGCCAGCAGCACACGCCTAGCGCCCCCGGCAGATACGCAGTATTTT.